Listed below are T cell receptor beta chains from one sample, sequenced in a study of blood T cell repertoires in COVID-19. The method was immunoSEQ multiplex PCR; TCRdb's version includes in-frame clones alone and lacks a portion of them. This sample yields around 220,000 clones, of which roughly 90% are seen a single time; approximately 2% belongs to the top ten. Sample: peripheral blood. These TCRs come from a woman between 40 and 50 years old who had recovered from COVID-19. Both conserved end residues are part of each CDR3. The order of the fields is V gene, J gene, clone size, D gene, CDR3 DNA, CDR3 protein. D genes are given only for firm matches. Clone size is given for some rows only: seen once, a few or many times, or a class if the clone is expanded.

TRBV5-1,TRBJ2-3,once,TRBD1,TGCGCCAGCAGCGCGGTTAGGACAGGGATCACAGATACGCAGTATTTT,CASSAVRTGITDTQYF
TRBV30,TRBJ2-2,NA,NA,TGTGCCTGGAGCATGGGGGCCACCGGGGAGCTGTTTTTT,CAWSMGATGELFF
TRBV5-4,TRBJ1-2,once,NA,TGTGCCAGCAGCTTGGACAGGGCCCTCCTACTCTATGGCTACACCTTC,CASSLDRALLLYGYTF
TRBV11-1,TRBJ1-1,NA,TRBD1,TGTGCCAGCAGCCTCTCAGGGGGCCTGGCGAACACTGAAGCTTTCTTT,CASSLSGGLANTEAFF
TRBV10-3,TRBJ1-2,NA,NA,TGTGCCATCAGTGAGTCCGGAGTTTATGGCTACACCTTC,CAISESGVYGYTF
TRBV6-2/TRBV6-3,TRBJ1-5,NA,TRBD1,TGTGCCAGCAGTTCCTGGACAGGGGGAGTTAATCAGCCCCAGCATTTT,CASSSWTGGVNQPQHF
TRBV6-2/TRBV6-3,TRBJ1-6,NA,TRBD1,TGTGCCAGCAGCCCGGACAGGGGCGACTTCGGCGGGGCTAATTCACCCCTCCACTTT,CASSPDRGDFGGANSPLHF
TRBV27,TRBJ1-3,NA,NA,TGTGCCAGCAGTAGAGGGGGAACGGGAAACACCATATATTTT,CASSRGGTGNTIYF
TRBV6-2/TRBV6-3,TRBJ2-3,NA,NA,TGTGCCAGCAGTTACCCAACAGGCCAGCCCACAGATACGCAGTATTTT,CASSYPTGQPTDTQYF
TRBV7-2,TRBJ1-2,few,TRBD1,TGTGCCAGCAGACCCGACAGGGGAAACTATGGCTACACCTTC,CASRPDRGNYGYTF
TRBV5-4,TRBJ2-3,NA,NA,TGTGCCAGCAGCAAGAAGGACTTGGCCAGACACACAGATACGCAGTATTTT,CASSKKDLARHTDTQYF
TRBV19,TRBJ2-7,NA,TRBD2,TGTGCCAGTAGTCTGGGACTAGCCCTCTACGAGCAGTACTTC,CASSLGLALYEQYF
TRBV4-1,TRBJ1-4,NA,TRBD1,TGCGCCAGCAGCGCCCGGGACAGAGAAGTAGTAAAACTGTTTTTT,CASSARDREVVKLFF
TRBV28,TRBJ2-7,NA,NA,TGTGCTACGTGCTGGGACATCACCTACGAGCAGTACTTC,CATCWDITYEQYF
TRBV27,TRBJ2-3,NA,NA,TGTGCCAGCAGGGACCTGGGAGGTGGCACAGATACGCAGTATTTT,CASRDLGGGTDTQYF
TRBV29-1,TRBJ2-1,NA,TRBD2,TGCAGCGTCCCGAAGGGACTAGCGGGGGGTGGTGAGCAGTTCTTC,CSVPKGLAGGGEQFF
TRBV13,TRBJ2-6,NA,NA,TGTGCCAGCAGCCGCAGGGGAACTGGGGCCAACGTCCTGACTTTC,CASSRRGTGANVLTF
TRBV29-1,TRBJ2-3,NA,TRBD1,TGCAGCGTTGGATTGGGACAGCGAAGCACAGATACGCAGTATTTT,CSVGLGQRSTDTQYF
TRBV27,TRBJ1-1,NA,NA,TGTGCCAGCAGTTTATCAGGTTGGGGGGACACTGAAGCTTTCTTT,CASSLSGWGDTEAFF
TRBV29-1,TRBJ2-1,NA,NA,TGCAGCGGCTTAAAGCCGGGACACCCTGTTGATGAGCAGTTCTTC,CSGLKPGHPVDEQFF
TRBV5-1,TRBJ2-3,NA,TRBD1,TGCGCCAGCAGCTTGGTGGACAGGATTAGCACAGATACGCAGTATTTT,CASSLVDRISTDTQYF
TRBV30,TRBJ1-2,NA,NA,TGTGCCTGGAGGTGGGCAGGGATCGGCTACACCTTC,CAWRWAGIGYTF
TRBV11-2,TRBJ2-7,NA,TRBD1,TGTGCCAGCAGCTTAGTGAGGACAGGGCCCCACGAGCAGTACTTC,CASSLVRTGPHEQYF
TRBV4-3,TRBJ2-3,NA,NA,TGCGCCAGCAGCCAGTCGGAGGGCAGGCTGACAGATACGCAGTATTTT,CASSQSEGRLTDTQYF
TRBV7-3,TRBJ2-3,NA,TRBD2,TGTGCCAGCAGCTTAGGGACTAGCGGGGCTTACACAGATACGCAGTATTTT,CASSLGTSGAYTDTQYF
TRBV2,TRBJ1-2,once,TRBD1,TGTGCCAGCAGTGCGACGACAGGGGACGTAAACTATGGCTACACCTTC,CASSATTGDVNYGYTF
TRBV7-9,TRBJ2-7,NA,NA,TGTGCCAGCAGCTTAGTCCTGGCAGGGGTCTACGAGCAGTACTTC,CASSLVLAGVYEQYF
TRBV6-5,TRBJ1-4,NA,TRBD1,TGTGCCAGCAGCCTGACAGGGCCTAATGAAAAACTGTTTTTT,CASSLTGPNEKLFF
TRBV30,TRBJ1-4,NA,NA,TGTGCCTGGAGTGTAATGGCCCTAGGTGCGGAAAAACTGTTTTTT,CAWSVMALGAEKLFF
TRBV3-1/TRBV3-2,TRBJ1-4,NA,NA,TGTGCCAGCAGCCAAGATCTTAACAGGGAAAAACTGTTTTTT,CASSQDLNREKLFF
TRBV25-1,TRBJ1-3,NA,NA,TGTGCCAGCAGTGACAGGGTTTACTCTGGAAACACCATATATTTT,CASSDRVYSGNTIYF
TRBV5-1,TRBJ2-3,NA,NA,TGCGCCAGCAGCTTGACAGGGACGCCTTCCGATACGCAGTATTTT,CASSLTGTPSDTQYF
TRBV19,TRBJ2-7,NA,TRBD1,TGTGCCAGTAGGGGACAGGGGCCCTCCTACGAGCAGTACTTC,CASRGQGPSYEQYF
TRBV7-2,TRBJ1-1,NA,NA,TGTGCCAGCAGCTTAGTAGCCGCCACTGAAGCTTTCTTT,CASSLVAATEAFF
TRBV15,TRBJ2-5,NA,TRBD2,TGTGCCACCAGCCACGGGAGGGGATTTGGGGAGGAGACCCAGTACTTC,CATSHGRGFGEETQYF